The 15 T cell receptor beta chains below all came from one sample that was sequenced in a study of T-cell memory formation after mild COVID-19. MiXCR was run by TCRdb on the 5' RACE reads, yielding one entry per CDR3 protein. The profile shows some 300,000 distinct CDR3 sequences, roughly a fifth of them singletons. The material sequenced was PBMCs or a T cell subset sorted from them (not recorded which). The source of these receptors is a man between 18 and 29 years old who had mild COVID-19 (a few samples of this study predate the infection). Cell type and time point are not known.

The chain's CDR3 is CASSASGLSYEQYF. The CDR3 coding sequence is TGTGCCAGCAGCGCAAGCGGGCTTTCCTACGAGCAGTACTTC. V and J are TRBV7-2 and TRBJ2-7, with D perhaps TRBD2 (6 bases). Trimming pared 5 bases from V and 1 base from J, leaving 12 bases between. Germline values: CDR1 SGHTA, CDR2 FQGNSA. The CDR3 contains 14 residues.

This clonotype turned up a few times. The V gene is TRBV3-1, the J gene TRBJ1-1; D remains ambiguous. The V gene's germline CDR1 is LGHDT and CDR2 YNNKEL (reference sequence). This CDR3 is built from 13 residues. The V and J ends lost 1 base and 3 bases respectively, with 6 bases between them. CDR3 in amino acids: CASSQGPDTEAFF. CDR3 bases: TGTGCCAGCAGCCAAGGACCGGACACTGAAGCTTTCTTT. Full variable domain (outside the CDR3, taken from reference TRBV3-1 and TRBJ1-1): DTAVSQTPKYLVTQMGNDKSIKCEQNLGHDTMYWYKQDSKKFLKIMFSYNNKELIINETVPNRFSPKSPDKAHLNLHINSLELGDSAVYFCASSQGPDTEAFFGQGTRLTVV.

This clonotype was detected a few times. The rearrangement links TRBV21-1 to TRBJ2-7. TRBV21-1 is noted as a pseudogene. The CDR3 loop spans 10 amino acids. The CDR3 spells CASCQYEQYV. In nucleotides, the CDR3 is TGTGCCAGCTGCCAATACGAGCAGTACGTC.

The chain recombines TRBV7-2 with TRBJ2-1; possibly TRBD2 for D (5 bases). The V end lost 3 bases, the J end lost 0 bases, and 9 bases lay between the germline ends. Germline CDR1 and CDR2: SGHTA and FQGNSA. The CDR3 sequence is 15 residues long. CDR3 region: CASSFSRGSYNEQFF. The CDR3 nucleotides are TGTGCCAGCAGCTTTAGCCGGGGCTCCTACAATGAGCAGTTCTTC.

This clonotype was counted once. The chain has TRBV7-9 and TRBJ1-1; D not resolved. The V end lost 6 bases, the J end lost 7 bases, and 15 bases lay between the germline ends. There are 13 residues in the CDR3. Germline V gene data show CDR1 as SEHNR and CDR2 as FQNEAQ (reference sequence). For the CDR3, the DNA is TGTGCCAGCAGGGTCGCAGAGTCCTTTGAAGCTTTCTTT. Amino acids: CASRVAESFEAFF.

The chain joins TRBV19 to TRBJ1-5; D gene ambiguous. Trimming shortened V by 7 bases and J by 7 bases, and 17 bases separated the two germline ends. Germline V lookup: CDR1 LNHDA, CDR2 SQIVND (reference sequence). The CDR3 has 14 amino acids. The CDR3: CASKGPRSEQPQHF. CDR3 DNA: TGTGCCAGTAAGGGCCCCCGCTCGGAGCAGCCCCAGCATTTT.

This rearrangement joins TRBV6-5 to TRBJ2-3, with 7 bases that match TRBD1. Germline V gives CDR1 MNHEY, CDR2 SVGAGI. With 5 bases clipped from V and 0 bases from J, the junction kept 5 bases outside the gene matches. The CDR3 covers 15 residues. CDR3 in DNA: TGTGCCAGCAGTATCCAGGGACAGAGCACAGATACGCAGTATTTT. This sequence encodes CASSIQGQSTDTQYF.

This clonotype was picked up a small number of times. In nucleotides, the CDR3 is TGTGCCAGCAGTTTAGCGGACCTCGGGACAACATATGGCTACACCTTC. This sequence encodes CASSLADLGTTYGYTF. The rearrangement links TRBV12-3 or TRBV12-4 to TRBJ1-2, with D tentatively TRBD1 (6 bases). Trimming took 0 bases from V and 5 from J, leaving 16 bases between them. The CDR3 loop spans 16 amino acids.

The chain carries TRBV7-2 and TRBJ2-3; 7 bases are a match to TRBD1. Trimming cost V 7 bases and J 2 bases; bases outside gene matches: 6. This CDR3 region has 14 residues. CDR1 is SGHTA, CDR2 FQGNSA, per germline. CDR3 nucleotides: TGTGCCAGCACCGACAGGGTAAACACAGATACGCAGTATTTT. The encoded protein is CASTDRVNTDTQYF.

This clonotype has a handful of counts. The CDR3 DNA follows: TGTGCCAGCAGCCCCTCACTAGCGGGGGTCCGGTTCGGGGAGCTGTTTTTT. It yields the protein CASSPSLAGVRFGELFF. V and J are TRBV7-9 and TRBJ2-2, with 11 bases lining up with TRBD2. Trimming removed 5 bases from V and 7 bases from J; junction bases left unmatched: 12. The CDR3 has 17 amino acids. Germline V lookup: CDR1 SEHNR, CDR2 FQNEAQ (reference sequence).

This clonotype was found once. The chain has TRBV6-2 or TRBV6-3 and TRBJ2-7; possibly TRBD2 for D (5 bases). From germline, CDR1 is MNHEY and CDR2 SVGEGT. This CDR3 spans 14 amino acids. Trimming took 2 bases from V and 0 from J, leaving 8 bases between them. In DNA, the CDR3 is TGTGCCAGCAGTTACGCTAGCCGCTCCTACGAGCAGTACTTC. It encodes CASSYASRSYEQYF.

This clonotype was counted between two and nine times. The V and J genes are TRBV2 and TRBJ2-3; TRBD2 might be the D (6 bases). The CDR3 totals 12 residues. From germline, CDR1 is SNHLY and CDR2 FYNNEI. V was shortened by 11 bases and J by 3 bases, with 12 bases between the two germline ends. The CDR3 reads CAGGGETDTQYF. The CDR3 nucleotides read TGTGCCGGCGGAGGGGAAACAGATACGCAGTATTTT.

This clonotype showed up just a few times. The chain is built from TRBV2 and TRBJ1-5; perhaps TRBD1 as D (5 bases). Trimming removed 7 bases from V and 4 bases from J, with 17 bases in between. The germline V gene has CDR1 SNHLY and CDR2 FYNNEI. CDR3 size: 15 residues. The CDR3 DNA is TGTGCCAGCACGGTCGGGCAGGGTGGAAATCAGCCCCAGCATTTT. Translated: CASTVGQGGNQPQHF.

J is TRBJ1-3 and V is TRBV6-5; the D is unclear. V was cut by 6 bases and J by 3 bases, with 18 bases left in between. There are 16 residues in the CDR3. CDR1 and CDR2 (germline): MNHEY, SVGAGI. The CDR3 coding sequence is TGTGCCAGCAGCCCCCAGGTTCTTCTGGGTGGAAACACCATATATTTT. Its protein product is CASSPQVLLGGNTIYF.

This clonotype was detected only a few times. The chain uses TRBV7-2 and TRBJ1-4; D not resolved. V lost 5 bases and J lost 6, with 13 bases in between. Germline-derived CDR1 and CDR2 are SGHTA and FQGNSA. CDR3 length equals 14 residues. The CDR3 spells CASSRGNRDEKLFF. The CDR3 DNA reads as TGTGCCAGCAGCCGTGGCAACAGAGATGAAAAACTGTTTTTT. Variable domain in full (rest from reference TRBV7-2 and TRBJ1-4): GAGVSQSPSNKVTEKGKDVELRCDPISGHTALYWYRQSLGQGLEFLIYFQGNSAPDKSGLPSDRFSAERTGGSVSTLTIQRTQQEDSAVYLCASSRGNRDEKLFFGSGTQLSVL.